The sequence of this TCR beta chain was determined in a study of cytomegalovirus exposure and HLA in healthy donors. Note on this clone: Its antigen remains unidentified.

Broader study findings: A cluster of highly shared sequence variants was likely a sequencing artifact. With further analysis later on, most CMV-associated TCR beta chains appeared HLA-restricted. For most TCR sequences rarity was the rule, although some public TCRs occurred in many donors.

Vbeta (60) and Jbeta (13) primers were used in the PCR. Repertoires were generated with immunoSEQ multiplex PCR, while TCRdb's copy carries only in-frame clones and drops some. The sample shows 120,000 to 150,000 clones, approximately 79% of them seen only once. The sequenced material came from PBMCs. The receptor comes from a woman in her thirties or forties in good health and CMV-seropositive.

The CDR3, as DNA: TGTGCCAGCAGCGTTGACAGGAAGGGCACCGGGGAGCTGTTTTTT. This sequence encodes CASSVDRKGTGELFF. The chain employs TRBV9 and TRBJ2-2; D possibly corresponds to TRBD1 (6 bases). The V end was cut by 2 bases, the J end by 4 bases, with 12 bases between. This CDR3 has 15 residues. Germline assignment: CDR1 SGDLS and CDR2 YYNGEE.